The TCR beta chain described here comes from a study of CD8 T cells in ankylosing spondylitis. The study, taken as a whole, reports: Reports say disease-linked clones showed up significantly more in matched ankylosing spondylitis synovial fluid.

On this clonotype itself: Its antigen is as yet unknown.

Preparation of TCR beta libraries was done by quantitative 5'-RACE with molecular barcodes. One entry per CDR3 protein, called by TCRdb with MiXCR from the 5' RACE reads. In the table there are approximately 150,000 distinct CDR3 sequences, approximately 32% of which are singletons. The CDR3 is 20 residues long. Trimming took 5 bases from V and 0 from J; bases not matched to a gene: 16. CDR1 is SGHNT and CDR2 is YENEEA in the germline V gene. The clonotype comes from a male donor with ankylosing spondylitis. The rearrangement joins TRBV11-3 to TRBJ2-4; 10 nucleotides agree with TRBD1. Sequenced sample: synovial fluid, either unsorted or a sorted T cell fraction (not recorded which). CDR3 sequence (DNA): TGTGCCAGCAGCGCGCGAGCCGGGACAGGGGACTCGATAGCCAAAAACATTCAGTACTTC. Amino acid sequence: CASSARAGTGDSIAKNIQYF.